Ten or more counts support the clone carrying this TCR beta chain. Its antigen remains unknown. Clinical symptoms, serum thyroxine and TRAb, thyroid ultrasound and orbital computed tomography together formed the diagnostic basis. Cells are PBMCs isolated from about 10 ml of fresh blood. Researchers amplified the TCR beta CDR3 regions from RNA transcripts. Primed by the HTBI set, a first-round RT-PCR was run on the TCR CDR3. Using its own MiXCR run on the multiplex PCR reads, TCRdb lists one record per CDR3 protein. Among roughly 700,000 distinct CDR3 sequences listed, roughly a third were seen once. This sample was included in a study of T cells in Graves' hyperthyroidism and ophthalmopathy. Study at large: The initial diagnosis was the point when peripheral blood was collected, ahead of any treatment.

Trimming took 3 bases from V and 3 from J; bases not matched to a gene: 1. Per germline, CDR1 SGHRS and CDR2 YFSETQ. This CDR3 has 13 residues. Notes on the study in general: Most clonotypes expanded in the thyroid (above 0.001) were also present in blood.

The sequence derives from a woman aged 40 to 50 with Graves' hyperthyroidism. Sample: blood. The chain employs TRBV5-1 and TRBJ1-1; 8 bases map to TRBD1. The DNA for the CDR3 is TGCGCCAGCAGCTCGACAGGGGACACTGAAGCTTTCTTT. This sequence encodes CASSSTGDTEAFF. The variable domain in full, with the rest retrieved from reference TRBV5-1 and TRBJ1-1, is KAGVTQTPRYLIKTRGQQVTLSCSPISGHRSVSWYQQTPGQGLQFLFEYFSETQRNKGNFPGRFSGRQFSNSRSEMNVSTLELGDSALYLCASSSTGDTEAFFGQGTRLTVV.